Listed below are T cell receptor beta chains from one sample, sequenced in a study of regulatory T cells in long-lasting Graves disease. Each CDR3 protein gets one entry after TCRdb re-called the multiplex PCR reads with MiXCR. This table holds roughly 610,000 distinct CDR3 sequences, 15% to 20% found once. This same sample was also part of a study on T cells in Graves' hyperthyroidism and ophthalmopathy.

Sequenced here: peripheral blood mononuclear cells (PBMCs), sampled at new diagnosis, from a patient treated with antithyroid drugs. These receptors originate from a woman aged 25 to 39 with Graves disease. The CDR3 runs from the conserved cysteine through the conserved F or W. D genes are given only for firm matches. Some rows mark clone size as missing; the rest say once, few, many or name a class of expanded clone.

TRBV9	TRBJ2-1	-	TRBD2	CASSVGAGLFDNEQFF	TGTGCCAGCAGCGTAGGAGCGGGACTATTCGACAATGAGCAGTTCTTC
TRBV20-1	TRBJ2-1	few	-	CSASHPRSHNEQFF	TGCAGTGCTAGTCATCCCCGTTCTCACAATGAGCAGTTCTTC
TRBV10-3	TRBJ2-2	-	-	CAISRQTNTGELFF	TGTGCCATCAGTAGACAAACGAACACCGGGGAGCTGTTTTTT
TRBV10-3	TRBJ2-5	-	-	CANRGTEQETQYF	TGTGCCAACCGGGGGACAGAACAAGAGACCCAGTACTTC
TRBV27	TRBJ2-7	-	-	CAGRVFHEQYF	TGTGCCGGACGCGTATTCCACGAGCAGTACTTC
TRBV5-5	TRBJ2-7	-	-	CASSFVRGFSYEQYF	TGTGCCAGCAGCTTCGTGAGGGGATTTAGCTACGAGCAGTACTTC
TRBV7-3	TRBJ1-1	many	-	CASSLYQKVNTEAFF	TGTGCCAGCAGCTTATACCAAAAGGTGAACACTGAAGCTTTCTTT
TRBV7-2	TRBJ2-3	many	-	CASSFKSGGRSSTDTQYF	TGTGCCAGCAGCTTTAAGTCAGGGGGGAGATCTAGCACAGATACGCAGTATTTT
TRBV3-1	TRBJ1-3	-	-	CASRGEVSGNTIYF	TGTGCCAGCAGGGGGGAGGTCTCTGGAAACACCATATATTTT
TRBV5-8	TRBJ1-5	many	TRBD1	CASNGQGEQPQHF	TGTGCCAGCAACGGACAGGGGGAACAGCCCCAGCATTTT
TRBV5-5	TRBJ2-3	-	TRBD2	CASSFSGPSTDTQYF	TGTGCCAGCAGCTTTAGCGGGCCTAGCACAGATACGCAGTATTTT
TRBV7-3	TRBJ1-1	many	-	CASSLGGVGEAFF	TGTGCCAGCAGCTTAGGAGGCGTCGGTGAAGCTTTCTTT
TRBV5-5	TRBJ2-2	-	TRBD2	CASSSVLAGASGELFF	TGTGCCAGCAGCTCAGTACTAGCGGGAGCATCCGGGGAGCTGTTTTTT
TRBV6-1	TRBJ1-2	-	-	CASKRRGGVYGYTF	TGTGCCAGCAAACGACGGGGGGGCGTCTATGGCTACACCTTC
TRBV6-1	TRBJ1-1	few	-	CASRQLRDTEAFF	TGTGCCAGCAGACAGTTAAGGGACACTGAAGCTTTCTTT
TRBV7-2	TRBJ2-1	-	TRBD1	CASGVGTGQYNEQFF	TGTGCCAGCGGTGTCGGGACAGGGCAATACAATGAGCAGTTCTTC
TRBV7-9	TRBJ2-7	many	TRBD2	CASSLYAPGTSYEQYF	TGTGCCAGCAGCTTATACGCCCCAGGGACTAGCTACGAGCAGTACTTC
TRBV9	TRBJ2-2	-	-	CASSASARLRTGELFF	TGTGCCAGCAGCGCTAGCGCCCGACTAAGAACCGGGGAGCTGTTTTTT
TRBV7-6	TRBJ2-3	many	-	CASSSITTPLPSRDTQYF	TGTGCCAGCAGCTCGATAACTACACCGCTACCCTCGAGAGATACGCAGTATTTT
TRBV7-8	TRBJ1-1	-	TRBD1	CASSFSSSQGATEAFF	TGTGCCAGCAGCTTTTCTTCGTCACAGGGGGCGACTGAAGCTTTCTTT
TRBV30	TRBJ2-3	-	-	CAWSPSYRDTQYF	TGTGCCTGGAGCCCATCCTACAGAGATACGCAGTATTTT
TRBV12-3/TRBV12-4	TRBJ1-5	many	TRBD1	CASSPRDSYQPQHF	TGTGCCAGCAGCCCCCGGGACAGCTATCAGCCCCAGCATTTT
TRBV28	TRBJ1-6	-	-	CASSPQQSYNSPLHF	TGTGCCAGCAGTCCCCAACAGTCCTATAATTCACCCCTCCACTTT
TRBV12-3/TRBV12-4	TRBJ2-3	-	-	CASSDKTRKTDTRYF	TGTGCCAGCAGCGATAAAACGAGGAAGACAGATACGCGGTATTTT
TRBV24-1	TRBJ2-7	-	TRBD1	CATSDRTGDTYEQYF	TGTGCCACCAGTGACCGGACAGGGGATACCTACGAGCAGTACTTC
TRBV19	TRBJ1-2	few	TRBD1	CASSTPGQLNYGYTF	TGTGCCAGTAGTACCCCGGGACAGCTGAACTATGGCTACACCTTC
TRBV11-3	TRBJ2-7	few	TRBD1	CASSRGQRNSYEQYF	TGTGCCAGCAGCCGGGGACAGAGAAACTCCTACGAGCAGTACTTC